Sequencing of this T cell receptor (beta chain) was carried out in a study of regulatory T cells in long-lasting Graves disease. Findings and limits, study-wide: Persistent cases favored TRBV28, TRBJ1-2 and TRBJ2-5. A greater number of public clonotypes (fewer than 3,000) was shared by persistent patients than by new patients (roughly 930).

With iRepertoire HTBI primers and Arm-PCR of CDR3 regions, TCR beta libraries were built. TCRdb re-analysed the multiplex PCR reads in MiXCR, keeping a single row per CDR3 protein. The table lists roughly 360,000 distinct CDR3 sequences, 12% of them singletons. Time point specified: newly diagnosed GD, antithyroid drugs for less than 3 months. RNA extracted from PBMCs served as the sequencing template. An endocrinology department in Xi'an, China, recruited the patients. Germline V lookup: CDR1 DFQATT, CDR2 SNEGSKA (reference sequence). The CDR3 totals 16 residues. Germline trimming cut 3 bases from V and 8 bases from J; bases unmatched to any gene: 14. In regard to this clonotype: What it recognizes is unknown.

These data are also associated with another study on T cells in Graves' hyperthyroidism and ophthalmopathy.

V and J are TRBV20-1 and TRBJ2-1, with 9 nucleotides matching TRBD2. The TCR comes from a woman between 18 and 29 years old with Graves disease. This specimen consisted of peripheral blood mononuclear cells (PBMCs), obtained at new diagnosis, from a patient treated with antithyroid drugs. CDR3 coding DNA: TGCAGTGCTAGGGAGGGGGCGGGAGGGGGCCGCGATGAGCAGTTCTTC. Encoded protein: CSAREGAGGGRDEQFF.